Reported below is one T cell receptor (beta chain). Its antigen target is currently unknown. No base quality information exists; no much larger clone differs at one position. Libraries came from the immunoSEQ multiplex PCR assay. T cell repertoires were profiled by deep sequencing of rearranged TCR beta loci, alongside multiparametric flow cytometry. TCRdb holds this immuneACCESS table with in-frame rearrangements only. Some clones are missing; in checked studies, unresolved V genes explain under half, and the rest has no known cause. In this sample the table shows 23,000 or so clones, about 91% of which occur a single time. The leading ten clones occupy roughly 19% of the sample. The data were obtained in a study of lymphopenia after photon versus proton radiotherapy (dated by TCRdb to 2018 to 2020). In terms of the full investigation: The study compared the immunological effects of photon versus proton radiation therapy in patients with gastrointestinal tumors who developed high-grade lymphopenia. A cohort of under 25 patients with gastrointestinal tumors who received either photon or proton therapy and subsequently developed lymphopenia was included. The study was designed to characterize how the impact on the immune system differs between the two radiation modalities.

Summary of the overall study and its limitations: The survival association was examined only in patients who died, and the authors described better survival with proton therapy as a possibility, not as a demonstrated result. After the lymphocyte count nadir, oligoclonal expansion, especially of CD8+ Temra cells, was observed in photon-treated repertoires, and the drop in diversity was driven by this expansion. Across the cohort, among patients who died, a greater drop in TCR diversity after the nadir was inversely correlated with overall survival time. Relative stability during treatment was observed in proton-treated patients, whereas loss of naive T cells and TCR diversity and gain of effector/memory populations were observed in photon-treated patients.

The CDR3 spans 14 residues, from the cysteine through the phenylalanine. This entry keeps only the CDR3 DNA: 42 bases, framed from base 1. CDR1 and CDR2 were assigned from the germline V gene (reference sequence) as GTSNPN and SVGIG. At the junction V is shortened by 2 bases and J by 4 bases; bases outside the gene matches: 5. This TCR was recovered from a man aged 45-60 years with gastric cancer. Here the chain combines TRBV30 and TRBJ1-3; a stretch of 7 junction bases matches TRBD1. The sample here was peripheral blood, taken from a patient treated with photon-based radiotherapy. The CDR3 reads CAWSLRGKGNTIYF. The bases read TGTGCCTGGAGTCTCAGGGGGAAAGGAAACACCATATATTTT.